This entry describes one T cell receptor beta chain. Germline CDR1 and CDR2: SGHVS and FNYEAQ. This CDR3 contains 17 residues. The ends were cut back, 5 bases at V and 2 bases at J, with 19 bases in the middle. Replicate PCRs run on unsorted PBMC used about 300 ng DNA, which was about 28,000 T cell genomes. Ten immunoSEQ deep assay plates were used to sequence the DNA of unsorted PBMCs. Method: immunoSEQ multiplex PCR; TCRdb's copy keeps in-frame clones and lacks some. The profile shows around 440,000 clones, roughly four fifths of them singletons. This record comes from a study of shared clonotypes between healthy human individuals. Study information: The donors, two women and three men, were aged 18 to 49.

This receptor was obtained from a woman aged 40 to 55 in good health. Some clones in this sample may be carry-over from other donors' samples. This chain links TRBV7-6 with TRBJ2-1; D may be TRBD2 (5 bases). The sequencing input was PBMCs. The CDR3 nucleotides are TGTGCCAGCAGCCCGACGAGAACGGGATATACCTACAATGAGCAGTTCTTC. Translation: CASSPTRTGYTYNEQFF.